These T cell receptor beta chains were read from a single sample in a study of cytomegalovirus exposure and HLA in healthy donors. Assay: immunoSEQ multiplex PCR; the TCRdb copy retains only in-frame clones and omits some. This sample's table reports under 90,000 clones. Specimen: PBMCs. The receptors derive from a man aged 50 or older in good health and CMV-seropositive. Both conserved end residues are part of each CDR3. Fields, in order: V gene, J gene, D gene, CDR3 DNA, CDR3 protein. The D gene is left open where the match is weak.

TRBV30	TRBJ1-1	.	TGTGCCTGGAGTGCCGGGACTGTCCCACCTGAAGCTTTCTTT	CAWSAGTVPPEAFF
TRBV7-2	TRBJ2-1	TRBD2	TGTGCCAGCAGCTTAGCAGCGGGAGTAGCCGACAATGAGCAGTTCTTC	CASSLAAGVADNEQFF
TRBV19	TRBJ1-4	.	TGTGCCAGTAGACCACGGCTCCAGGGGTTGGGGGAAAAACTGTTTTTT	CASRPRLQGLGEKLFF
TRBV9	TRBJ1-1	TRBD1	TGTGCCAGCAGCGTAGGGGGCGGACAGGGTGAAGCTTTCTTT	CASSVGGGQGEAFF
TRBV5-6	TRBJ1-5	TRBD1	TGTGCCAGCAGCTCACAGGGGTGGCAGCCCCAGCATTTT	CASSSQGWQPQHF
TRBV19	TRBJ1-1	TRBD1	TGTGCCAGTAGTTCCCTAACAGGGGGGAGGACTGAAGCTTTCTTT	CASSSLTGGRTEAFF
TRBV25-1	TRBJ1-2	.	TGTGCCAGCAGCCCGACAGGAGGAATTAACTATGGCTACACCTTC	CASSPTGGINYGYTF
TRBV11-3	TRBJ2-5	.	TGTGCCAGCAGCTTCCTCGGGGTGGAGACCCAGTACTTC	CASSFLGVETQYF
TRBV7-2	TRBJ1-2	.	TGTGCCAGCAGCCCGGACAACAACTATGGCTACACCTTC	CASSPDNNYGYTF
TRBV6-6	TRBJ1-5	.	TGTGCCAGCAGTTTGGGGGGGCGAGGTAATCAGCCCCAGCATTTT	CASSLGGRGNQPQHF
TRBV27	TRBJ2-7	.	.	CASSTSGQALGEQYF
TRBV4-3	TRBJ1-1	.	TGCGCCAGCAGCCAACAGGGAACCCCGAACACTGAAGCTTTCTTT	CASSQQGTPNTEAFF
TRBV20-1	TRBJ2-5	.	TGCAGTGCTAGAGGGGCAGAGACCCAGTACTTC	CSARGAETQYF
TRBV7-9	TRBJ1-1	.	TGTGCCAGCAGCTCCCTTCCAACCACAGGAGACACTGAAGCTTTCTTT	CASSSLPTTGDTEAFF
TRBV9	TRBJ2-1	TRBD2	TGTGCCAGCAGCGTAGTAGGGACTAGCCCCTACAATGAGCAGTTCTTC	CASSVVGTSPYNEQFF
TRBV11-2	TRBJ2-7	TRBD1	TGTGCCAGCAGCAACAGATTGGGGGGACAGGACGATTACGAGCAGTACTTC	CASSNRLGGQDDYEQYF
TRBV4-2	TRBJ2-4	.	TGTGCCAGCAGCCAACCGGTTCCCTCAGCCAAAAACATTCAGTACTTC	CASSQPVPSAKNIQYF
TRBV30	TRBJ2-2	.	TGTGCCTGGAGTACGGTGGCCGGGGAGCTGTTTTTT	CAWSTVAGELFF
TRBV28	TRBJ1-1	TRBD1	TGTGCCAGCAGTATTACCTGGGACAGGCGGACTGAAGCTTTCTTT	CASSITWDRRTEAFF
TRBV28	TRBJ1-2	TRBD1	TGTGCCAGCAATCACCCACAGGGGGCGGCGTATGGCTACACCTTC	CASNHPQGAAYGYTF